This TCR beta chain stems from a study of metastatic and nonmetastatic thyroid tumors. Across the study: Malignant and benign thyroid patients had repertoires compared in peripheral blood and tumor or nodule tissue.

Not a single patient had been given any form of treatment at any point before undergoing thyroid surgery. This clone showed up many times. Its cognate antigen is unknown. V shed 6 bases and J shed 9 bases, with 21 bases lying between them. The germline CDR1 and CDR2 sequences are LGHDT and YNNKEL (reference sequence). CDR3 length equals 16 residues. In the original workflow: It was from CDR3 differences across clinicopathological groups that a distant-metastasis classifier for papillary thyroid cancer was built. TCRdb called clones again from the PCR reads with MiXCR. The V and J calls, along with clone size, are taken from TCRdb and not from the paper's own processing. The sample gives some 23,000 clones, about 20% of which show up once; 4.4% is in the top ten. Findings and caveats of the study: For both blood and tumor, malignant thyroid tumors reportedly showed significantly higher TCR beta diversity than benign nodules did.

V is TRBV3-1 and J is TRBJ1-6; D is perhaps TRBD1 (6 bases). The TCR was taken from a female donor with papillary thyroid cancer or a benign thyroid nodule (not recorded which). Some clones in this sample may be carry-over from other donors' samples. Sample: adjacent normal tissue. The CDR3 is CASSPLTGPGASPLHF. The CDR3 bases are TGTGCCAGCAGTCCACTAACAGGTCCGGGGGCTTCACCCCTCCACTTT.